A single T cell receptor beta chain is shown here with its context. This sample is part of a study of cytomegalovirus exposure and HLA in healthy donors. Across the study: Out of several hundred genotyped donors, about 76% belonged to the Caucasian-associated ancestry cluster.

The V gene end was trimmed by 6 bases and the J gene end by 3 bases; junction bases not matched to a gene: 4. Germline values: CDR1 MDHEN, CDR2 SYDVKM. This CDR3 is built from 13 residues. Primers: 60 Vbeta forward and 13 Jbeta reverse. Here immunoSEQ multiplex PCR was the method, and the copy in TCRdb shows in-frame clones only, minus some. The sample contains around 190,000 clones, around 77% of which appear only once. This sequence was found in a man aged 25-40 years in good health and CMV-seronegative. Sample: PBMCs. This rearrangement joins TRBV28 to TRBJ1-2; 7 bases match TRBD1. CDR3 loop: CASRQGGYYGYTF. CDR3 DNA: TGTGCCAGCAGACAAGGGGGCTACTATGGCTACACCTTC.